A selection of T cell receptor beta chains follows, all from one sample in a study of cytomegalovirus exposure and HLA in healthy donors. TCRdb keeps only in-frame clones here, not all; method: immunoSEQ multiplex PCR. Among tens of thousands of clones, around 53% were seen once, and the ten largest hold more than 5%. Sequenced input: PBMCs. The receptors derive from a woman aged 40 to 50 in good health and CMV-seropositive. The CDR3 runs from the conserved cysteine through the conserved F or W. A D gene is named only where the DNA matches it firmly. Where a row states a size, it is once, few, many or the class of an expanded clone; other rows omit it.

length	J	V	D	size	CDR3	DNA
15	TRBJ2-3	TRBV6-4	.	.	CASSDSTGEADTQYF	TGTGCCAGCAGTGACTCAACAGGGGAGGCAGATACGCAGTATTTT
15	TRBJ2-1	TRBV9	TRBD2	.	CASSTGGASSNEQFF	TGTGCCAGCAGCACCGGGGGGGCCTCGTCCAATGAGCAGTTCTTC
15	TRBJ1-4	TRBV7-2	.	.	CASSLVTGANEKLFF	TGTGCCAGCAGCTTAGTCACGGGGGCTAATGAAAAACTGTTTTTT
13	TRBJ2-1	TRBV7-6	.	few	CASSLMMAAEQFF	TGTGCCAGCAGCTTAATGATGGCGGCTGAGCAGTTCTTC
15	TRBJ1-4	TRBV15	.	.	CATSRLGSTNEKLFF	TGTGCCACCAGCAGATTGGGCTCAACTAATGAAAAACTGTTTTTT
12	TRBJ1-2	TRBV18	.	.	CASSPDSYGYTF	TGTGCCAGCTCACCGGACAGCTATGGCTACACCTTC
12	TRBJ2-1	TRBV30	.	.	CAWSGVNNEQFF	TGTGCCTGGAGCGGGGTTAACAATGAGCAGTTCTTC
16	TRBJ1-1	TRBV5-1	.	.	CASAMGGMGVDTEAFF	TGCGCCAGCGCAATGGGGGGGATGGGGGTTGACACTGAAGCTTTCTTT
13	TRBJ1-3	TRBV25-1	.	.	CASSEVDSNTIYF	TGTGCCAGCAGTGAGGTAGACAGTAACACCATATATTTT
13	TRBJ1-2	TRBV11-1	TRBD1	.	CASSPGTGAGYTF	TGTGCCAGCAGCCCTGGGACAGGTGCTGGCTACACCTTC
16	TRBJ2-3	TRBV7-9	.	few	CASSVGTPTSTDTQYF	TGTGCCAGCAGCGTCGGGACACCGACTAGCACAGATACGCAGTATTTT
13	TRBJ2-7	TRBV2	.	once	CASRKGIAYEQYF	TGTGCCAGCAGAAAGGGGATAGCCTACGAGCAGTACTTC
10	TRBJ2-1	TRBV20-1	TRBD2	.	CSASERGQFF	TGCAGTGCTAGTGAGCGGGGGCAGTTCTTC
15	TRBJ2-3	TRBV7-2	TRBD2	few	CATKQGLAGTDTQYF	TGTGCCACCAAGCAGGGACTAGCTGGCACAGATACGCAGTATTTT
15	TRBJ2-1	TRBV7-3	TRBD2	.	CASSIEAGNYNEQFF	TGTGCCAGCAGCATAGAAGCGGGGAACTACAATGAGCAGTTCTTC
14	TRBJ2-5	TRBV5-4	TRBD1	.	CASSLDTGGETQYF	TGTGCCAGCAGCTTGGATACAGGGGGCGAGACCCAGTACTTC
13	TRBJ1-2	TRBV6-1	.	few	CATTADSNYGYTF	TGTGCCACCACAGCGGACAGTAACTATGGCTACACCTTC
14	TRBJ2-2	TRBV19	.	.	CAAEPVSGTGELFF	TGTGCCGCAGAACCCGTATCGGGCACCGGGGAGCTGTTTTTT
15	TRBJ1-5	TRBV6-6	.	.	CASRSGEPSNQPQHF	TGTGCCAGCAGAAGTGGAGAACCGAGCAATCAGCCCCAGCATTTT
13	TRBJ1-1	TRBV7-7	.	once	CASSVDRNTEAFF	TGTGCCAGCAGCGTCGACAGAAACACTGAAGCTTTCTTT